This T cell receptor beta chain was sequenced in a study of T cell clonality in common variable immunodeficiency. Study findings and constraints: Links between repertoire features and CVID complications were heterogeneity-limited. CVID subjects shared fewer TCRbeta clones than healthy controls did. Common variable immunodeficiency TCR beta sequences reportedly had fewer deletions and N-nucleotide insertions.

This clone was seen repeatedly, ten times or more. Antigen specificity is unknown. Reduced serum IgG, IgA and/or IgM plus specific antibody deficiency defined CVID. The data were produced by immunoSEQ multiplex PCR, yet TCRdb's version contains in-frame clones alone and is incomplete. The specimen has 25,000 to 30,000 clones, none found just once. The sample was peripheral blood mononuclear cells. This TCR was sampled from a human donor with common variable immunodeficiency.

CDR3 DNA, as far as it was read: TGCAGTGCTAGTAGGGGGGGGAATCAGCCC. Its protein is CSASRGGNQP. The entire CDR3 is CSASRGGNQPQHF. The rearrangement joins TRBV20-1 to TRBJ1-5, with a weak D call TRBD1 (6 bases). The read ends 3 residues shy of where the CDR3 ends; the end is completed using the germline J gene. Germline values: CDR1 DFQATT, CDR2 SNEGSKA (reference sequence). This CDR3 region has 13 residues. The germline V and J ends were trimmed by 3 bases and 4 bases, with 10 bases remaining between them.